These 20 T cell receptor beta chains came from one sample sequenced in a study of siplizumab effects on memory and regulatory T cells. The data were produced by immunoSEQ multiplex PCR, yet TCRdb's version contains in-frame clones alone and is incomplete. The data hold tens of thousands of clones, with roughly 85% observed a single time. Sequencing used memory CD4+ T cells sorted from blood. These receptors were obtained from a human donor in good health.

Only a few counts were recorded for this clone. V is TRBV25-1 and J is TRBJ1-1; D remains unclear. The germline V gene encodes CDR1 MGHDK and CDR2 SYGVNS. CDR3 length: 14 residues. Trimming stripped 1 base from V and 6 bases from J, with 12 bases between. CDR3 in amino acids: CASSEFEGVSEAFF. CDR3 sequence (DNA): TGTGCCAGCAGTGAATTTGAAGGAGTCTCTGAAGCTTTCTTT.

In its sample, this clone was seen once. The chain has TRBV13 and TRBJ2-5; D gene unclear. Trimming took off 4 bases at V and 5 bases at J, with 14 bases between the two ends. This CDR3 has 14 residues. Germline V gene lookup returns CDR1 PRHDT and CDR2 FYEKMQ (reference sequence). In DNA form, the CDR3 reads TGTGCCAGCAGCTCGGACGGGCCCGGGGAGACCCAGTACTTC. Translating gives CASSSDGPGETQYF.

The chain uses TRBV5-1 and TRBJ2-3, with unresolved D. The CDR3 loop spans 11 amino acids. Looked up from germline, CDR1 is SGHRS and CDR2 is YFSETQ. Trimming took 5 bases from V and 6 from J, leaving 7 bases between them. CDR3 sequence reads: CASRSADTQYF. CDR3 nucleotides: TGCGCCAGCAGGTCGGCGGATACGCAGTATTTT.

The V and J genes are TRBV5-1 and TRBJ1-6; 9 bases match TRBD1. Germline V gene data show CDR1 as SGHRS and CDR2 as YFSETQ. The CDR3 is 14 amino acids. V gave up 3 bases and J gave up 7 bases; unmatched junction bases: 2. DNA of the CDR3: TGCGCCAGCAGCTCAACAGGGGGCAATTCACCCCTCCACTTT. Translation gives CASSSTGGNSPLHF.

This chain connects TRBV5-8 to TRBJ1-5; TRBD1 agrees at 9 bases. The CDR3 contains 16 residues. CDR1 and CDR2 (germline): SGHTS, YDEGEE. With V trimmed by 0 bases and J by 2 bases, 3 bases remained unmatched. This CDR3 reads CASSLGDREGNQPQHF. The DNA of the CDR3 is TGTGCCAGCAGCTTGGGGGACAGGGAGGGCAATCAGCCCCAGCATTTT. The full variable domain, in which reference TRBV5-8 and TRBJ1-5 provide the parts outside the CDR3, is EAGVTQSPTHLIKTRGQQATLRCSPISGHTSVYWYQQALGLGLQFLLWYDEGEERNRGNFPPRFSGRQFPNYSSELNVNALELEDSALYLCASSLGDREGNQPQHFGDGTRLSIL.

The gene calls are TRBV2 and TRBJ2-5; D gene unclear. This CDR3 is built from 11 residues. The ends were cut back, 5 bases at V and 7 bases at J, with 8 bases in the middle. The germline V gene encodes CDR1 SNHLY and CDR2 FYNNEI. The CDR3 is CASSLLRTQYF. In DNA form, the CDR3 reads TGTGCCAGCAGTCTTCTTAGGACCCAGTACTTC. Filled out from reference TRBV2 and TRBJ2-5, the complete variable domain reads EPEVTQTPSHQVTQMGQEVILRCVPISNHLYFYWYRQILGQKVEFLVSFYNNEISEKSEIFDDQFSVERPDGSNFTLKIRSTKLEDSAMYFCASSLLRTQYFGPGTRLLVL.

The chain employs TRBV2 and TRBJ1-2, with 7 nucleotides matching TRBD1. Germline V gives CDR1 SNHLY, CDR2 FYNNEI. Unmatched junction bases numbered 2, after V lost 6 bases and J lost 4 bases. There are 12 residues in the CDR3. CDR3 DNA: TGTGCCAGCAGACAGGGGCCCTATGGCTACACCTTC. Translating it yields CASRQGPYGYTF.

The rearrangement uses TRBV6-5 and TRBJ1-5, with D uncertain. Germline CDR1 MNHEY, CDR2 SVGAGI. The ends were cut back, 7 bases at V and 0 bases at J, with 13 bases in the middle. CDR3 size: 15 residues. CDR3 nucleotide sequence: TGTGCCAGCACCCCGACCGTGAATAGCAATCAGCCCCAGCATTTT. Translating it yields CASTPTVNSNQPQHF.

V usage is TRBV30 and J usage is TRBJ1-1; maybe TRBD1 (5 bases). Germline CDR1 is GTSNPN and CDR2 is SVGIG (reference sequence). The V end was cut by 3 bases, the J end by 5 bases, with 13 bases between. The CDR3 covers 13 residues. CDR3 region: CAWSRTSGTEAFF. The CDR3 nucleotides read TGTGCCTGGAGCCGGACCTCAGGGACTGAAGCTTTCTTT.

The rearrangement joins TRBV5-1 to TRBJ2-5; D might be TRBD1 (7 bases). The V gene's germline CDR1 is SGHRS and CDR2 YFSETQ. V was clipped by 4 bases and J by 5 bases, with 15 bases between them. The CDR3 runs to 14 residues. CDR3 sequence (DNA): TGCGCCAGCAGCGCCGCCAGGGGGGCCGAGACCCAGTACTTC. Its translation: CASSAARGAETQYF.

This rearrangement joins TRBV6-1 to TRBJ1-6; TRBD1 matches at 9 bases. V lost 3 bases to trimming and J lost 6 bases; unmatched junction nucleotides: 6. The germline V gene has CDR1 MNHNS and CDR2 SASEGT. The CDR3 runs to 16 residues. The CDR3 region has the DNA TGTGCCAGCAGTGAGCAGGGACAGGGCATTAATTCACCCCTCCACTTT. Protein: CASSEQGQGINSPLHF.

The chain uses TRBV4-2 and TRBJ2-3; unclear D gene. V dropped 4 bases and J dropped 15 bases, with 14 bases sitting between them. Per the germline V gene, CDR1 is LGHNA and CDR2 is YNFKEQ. The CDR3 has 11 residues. The CDR3 DNA follows: TGTGCCAGCAGCCCCGAGACCCTCCTATATTTT. Translated, it gives CASSPETLLYF.

The V gene is TRBV6-5, the J gene TRBJ1-1; TRBD1 matches at 8 bases. V dropped 5 bases and J dropped 6; count of bases not matched to a gene: 8. The CDR3 loop spans 14 amino acids. Germline assignment: CDR1 MNHEY and CDR2 SVGAGI. The CDR3 region has the DNA TGTGCCAGCAGTAGGCTTGGGACAGGCGCTGAAGCTTTCTTT. It yields the protein CASSRLGTGAEAFF.

The rearrangement links TRBV6-1 to TRBJ2-7, with 12 bases fitting TRBD2. Losses at the gene ends were 4 bases for V and 3 bases for J; bases not matched to a gene: 7. CDR3 length: 16 residues. Per the germline V gene, CDR1 is MNHNS and CDR2 is SASEGT. The CDR3 nucleotides are TGTGCCAGCAGTGCGCCCGGACTAGCGGGGTACTACGAGCAGTACTTC. It is translated as CASSAPGLAGYYEQYF.

V gene TRBV18 combines with J gene TRBJ2-7; 8 positions match TRBD2. There are 14 residues in the CDR3. Trimming cost V 1 base and J 5 bases; bases outside gene matches: 4. CDR1 and CDR2 from the germline V gene are KGHSH and LQKENI. CDR3 DNA sequence: TGTGCCAGCTCACCACAACTAGCGGATAACGAGCAGTACTTC. This translates into CASSPQLADNEQYF.

This clone was observed a few times. The gene calls are TRBV10-1 and TRBJ1-1; TRBD1 matches at 8 bases. The CDR3 is made up of 14 amino acids. Trimming took 4 bases from V and 6 from J; bases not matched to a gene: 7. Germline V gene sequence: CDR1 WNHNN, CDR2 SYGVQD (reference sequence). CDR3 sequence: CASSVHRQGSEAFF. The CDR3 bases are TGCGCCAGCAGTGTCCACCGACAGGGGTCTGAAGCTTTCTTT.

The V and J genes are TRBV5-1 and TRBJ2-1; TRBD2 is a possible D gene (6 bases). Germline values: CDR1 SGHRS, CDR2 YFSETQ. The CDR3 has 14 amino acids. The germline V and J ends were trimmed by 1 base and 5 bases, with 10 bases remaining between them. The CDR3 DNA follows: TGCGCCAGCAGCTTGTTGGAGGGTCACAATGAGCAGTTCTTC. Protein: CASSLLEGHNEQFF.

This chain connects TRBV1 to TRBJ1-2. TRBV1 is shown as a pseudogene. There are 15 residues in the CDR3. The chain's CDR3 is CTSSQRPGPSSGYTF. CDR3 bases: TGCACCAGCAGCCAACGACCGGGCCCGTCTAGTGGCTACACCTTC.

J is TRBJ2-3 and V is TRBV30, with D possibly TRBD2 on 7 matching bases. The CDR3 runs 15 residues. Germline V CDR1 and CDR2: GTSNPN, SVGIG (reference sequence). V lost 1 base to trimming and J lost 5 bases, with 16 bases between them. CDR3 bases: TGTGCCTGGAGTGGGGGGGGGCCGGGGGGAGATACGCAGTATTTT. It is translated as CAWSGGGPGGDTQYF.

The CDR3 nucleotides read TGTGCCACCGGGGCCCACAATGAGCAGTTCTTC. This codes for CATGAHNEQFF. The chain combines TRBV11-2 with TRBJ2-1, with D possibly being TRBD1 or TRBD2 (5 bases each). Germline V gives CDR1 SGHAT, CDR2 FQNNGV. The CDR3 has 11 amino acids. V was trimmed by 10 bases and J by 5 bases, leaving 9 bases between them.